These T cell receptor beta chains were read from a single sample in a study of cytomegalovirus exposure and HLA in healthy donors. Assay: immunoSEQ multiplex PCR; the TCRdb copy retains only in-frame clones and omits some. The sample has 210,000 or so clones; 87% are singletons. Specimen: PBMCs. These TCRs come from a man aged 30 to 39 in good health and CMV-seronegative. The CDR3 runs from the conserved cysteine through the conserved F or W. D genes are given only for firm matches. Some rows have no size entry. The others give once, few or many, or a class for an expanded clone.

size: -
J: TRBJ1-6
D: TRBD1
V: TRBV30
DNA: TGTGCCTGGAAGACAGGGGGTAATTCACCCCTCCACTTT
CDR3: CAWKTGGNSPLHF

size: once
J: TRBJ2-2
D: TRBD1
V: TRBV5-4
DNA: TGTGCCAGCAGCTTGTCCTACAGGGGCACCGGGGAGCTGTTTTTT
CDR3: CASSLSYRGTGELFF

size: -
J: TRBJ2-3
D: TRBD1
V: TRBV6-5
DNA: TGTGCCAGCAGGGACAGGGGAAGCACAGATACGCAGTATTTT
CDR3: CASRDRGSTDTQYF

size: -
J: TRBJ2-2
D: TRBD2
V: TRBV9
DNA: TGTGCCAGCAACCAGACGGGACTAGCGCGAGACACCGGGGAGCTGTTTTTT
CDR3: CASNQTGLARDTGELFF

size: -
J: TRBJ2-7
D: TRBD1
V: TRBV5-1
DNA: TGCGCCAGCAGCCTAATCGGGACAGGGGACTCCTACGAGCAGTACTTC
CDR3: CASSLIGTGDSYEQYF

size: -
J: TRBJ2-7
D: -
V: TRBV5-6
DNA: TGTGCCAGCAGCTTGGTCTCCAGGTTCGGGAATTACGAGCAGTACTTC
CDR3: CASSLVSRFGNYEQYF

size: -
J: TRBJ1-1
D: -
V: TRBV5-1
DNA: TGCGCCAGCAGCTTGGATGGGGGCGGAACTGAAGCTTTCTTT
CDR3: CASSLDGGGTEAFF

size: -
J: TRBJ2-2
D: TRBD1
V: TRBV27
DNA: TGTGCCAGCGGTTTGGACAGGGGGCTTGCCGGGGAGCTGTTTTTT
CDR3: CASGLDRGLAGELFF

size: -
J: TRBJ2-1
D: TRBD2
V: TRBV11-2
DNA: TGTGCCAGCAGCTTTAGCGGGACTAGGAGGGGCTCCTACAATGAGCAGTTCTTC
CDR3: CASSFSGTRRGSYNEQFF

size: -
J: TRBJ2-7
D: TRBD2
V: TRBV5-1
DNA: TGCGCCAGCAGCAGAGCGGGAGGCGCCTCTCCCGAGCAGTACTTC
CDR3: CASSRAGGASPEQYF

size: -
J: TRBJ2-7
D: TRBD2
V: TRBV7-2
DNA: TGTGCCAGCAGCTTAGCGCAGAGGGGAGGGATCTCCTACGAGCAGTACTTC
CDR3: CASSLAQRGGISYEQYF

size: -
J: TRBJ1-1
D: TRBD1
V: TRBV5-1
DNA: TGCGCCAGCAGCCGACAGGGGCTTAGAACTGAAGCTTTCTTT
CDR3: CASSRQGLRTEAFF

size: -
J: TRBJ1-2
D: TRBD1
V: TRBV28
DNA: TGTGCCAGCAGTTTACAAAGGACAGGAGTTCGTGGCTACACCTTC
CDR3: CASSLQRTGVRGYTF

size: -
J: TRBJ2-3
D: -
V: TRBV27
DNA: TGTGCCAGCAGACCATCGCTAGCGTATGTTGAGGATACGCAGTATTTT
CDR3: CASRPSLAYVEDTQYF

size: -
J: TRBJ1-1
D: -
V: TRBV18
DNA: TGTGCCAGCTCTCCCGCAGGAACGAACACTGAAGCTTTCTTT
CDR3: CASSPAGTNTEAFF

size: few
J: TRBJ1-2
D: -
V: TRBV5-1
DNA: TGCGCCAGCAGCTTCATAGACACTAACTATGGCTACACCTTC
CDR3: CASSFIDTNYGYTF